This TCR beta chain was identified during a study of human T cells and chemical hapten exposure (dated by TCRdb to 2020 to 2022). Turning to the overall study: For sensitization, 2% DPC in acetone was applied to a 2 cm by 2 cm area of upper inner arm skin. In alopecia patients, the study followed how the peripheral blood TCR repertoire changed in vivo over primary and secondary sensitization to diphenylcyclopropenone (DPC), a hapten. Patient blood was sampled pre-sensitization (week 0) and at 2, 6 and about 24 weeks after DPC sensitization. Blood for TCR sequencing was provided by twenty-nine alopecia patients at one to four time points (pre-sensitization, 2, 6 and 24 weeks). Patch tests used Finn chambers with 0.01% DPC on the upper back, scored after 6 days by International Contact Dermatitis Research Group standards. Throughout the approximately 24-week study period, patients were also given weekly therapeutic DPC doses on the scalp. Libraries were combined into a pool for sequencing, and differences in TCR yield between samples came mainly from small differences in library volumes within the pool. The patient cohort, mostly female, included alopecia areata with under or over 50% scalp involvement, alopecia totalis and alopecia universalis. Overall study results and their limits: Patch test score was positively correlated with the number of PT1 expanded TCRs, with significance at thresholds 8, 16 and 32 but not at 4. Repeated subsampling changed both the strength of the expansion versus patch-test correlation and the threshold at which that correlation became significant. The number of TCRs above 1 in 1000 frequency did not change with DPC sensitization; there was no evidence of global repertoire structure alterations. Because all patients had alopecia, a presumed autoimmune disease, the immune response of the patients might differ from that of healthy individuals. Compared with pre-sensitization or healthy control sets, expanded TCRs formed significantly more large CDR3 similarity clusters, which is consistent with antigen-driven responses.

The germline V gene sets CDR1 to SGHRS and CDR2 to YFSETQ. V loses 4 bases of germline sequence and J loses 6 bases, and the interval between the two ends is 12 bases. Measured from the cysteine to the phenylalanine, the CDR3 is 13 residues long. Solely the CDR3 DNA is kept, with 39 bases framed from the first base. Libraries were constructed by RACE. The sequencer listed for this sample is NextSeq 500. Library preparation attached unique molecular identifiers to individual cDNA molecules for quantitative, reproducible TCR counting. From each blood RNA sample, both TCR alpha and TCR beta chains were sequenced. Under the source paper's analysis protocol: The median number of TCRs per sample was over 85,000, ranging from roughly 20,000 to 690,600. V, J and CDR3 annotation of the TCR reads was performed with the Decombinator software suite. For the PS versus PT1 abundance plots, all samples were subsampled to the same number of TCRs (28,000). TCRs were defined as expanded if absent before sensitization and observed at least eight times at the 2-week time point. The public reads were reanalyzed by TCRdb: fastp trimming at Q25, MiXCR alignment, in-frame beta chains only. Here each entry gathers all rows of one CDR3 protein and keeps the most common genes and DNA. TCRdb assigned the V and J calls; the authors' analysis was not used. This sample has about 380,000 distinct CDR3 sequences in its table, and approximately 5.1% of those were observed once. The ten largest clonotypes hold around 2.6% of the sample.

Notes on this clonotype: Its antigen is currently not known. Qualities for individual bases were not recorded, and no much larger clone is one base off.

The meaning of the sample's time point label: pre-sensitization, week 0. In light of the paper, this sample's treatment or condition label describes: therapeutic diphenylcyclopropenone sensitization with weekly scalp DPC. At each patch-test visit, blood was drawn before the patch test was applied. To be eligible, patients had to be aged 18 to 70, diagnosed with alopecia and judged suitable for DPC therapy, while pregnant patients were excluded. Total RNA was extracted from unfractionated whole blood that had been collected in Tempus Blood RNA tubes. Recombination joined TRBV5-1 with TRBJ2-3; D gene: possibly TRBD2, on 5 matching bases. The TCR sequence derives from a woman in her 50s with alopecia areata. Some clones in this sample may be carry-over from other donors' samples. The sequencing here drew on whole blood, taken in connection with sensitization to the hapten diphenylcyclopropenone (DPC). The nucleotides are TGCGCCAGCAGCACAAGGACGGGGGATACGCAGTATTTT. This codes for CASSTRTGDTQYF. The entire variable domain, with the stretches around the CDR3 drawn from the reference TRBV5-1 and TRBJ2-3 proteins, is KAGVTQTPRYLIKTRGQQVTLSCSPISGHRSVSWYQQTPGQGLQFLFEYFSETQRNKGNFPGRFSGRQFSNSRSEMNVSTLELGDSALYLCASSTRTGDTQYFGPGTRLTVL.